This passage covers 31 T cell receptor beta chains from one sample sequenced in a study of T cells after yellow fever vaccination. From the 5' RACE reads, TCRdb called clonotypes with MiXCR, one entry per CDR3 protein. The data show some 240,000 distinct CDR3 sequences, approximately 3.2% seen once. The sample in question was CD4+ T cells sorted from PBMCs, obtained 10 days after the yellow fever booster vaccination. These receptors all stem from a man aged 18 to 35 who received the YFV17D yellow fever vaccine.

This clonotype was counted between two and nine times. The chain joins TRBV9 to TRBJ2-7; D call uncertain. The CDR3 is made up of 15 amino acids. Germline-derived CDR1 and CDR2 are SGDLS and YYNGEE. With 0 bases removed from V and 1 base from J, the gap between germline ends came to 11 bases. The CDR3 spells CASSVDSTRSYEQYF. The CDR3 DNA is TGTGCCAGCAGCGTAGACAGTACGAGATCCTACGAGCAGTACTTC.

This clonotype was recorded a few times. The chain uses TRBV4-3 and TRBJ2-6; D not resolved. Per the germline V gene, CDR1 is LGHNA and CDR2 is YSLEER. V was trimmed by 2 bases and J by 0 bases, leaving 2 bases between them. CDR3 length: 14 amino acids. This chain's CDR3 is CASSQLSGANVLTF. The CDR3 nucleotides are TGCGCCAGCAGCCAACTCTCTGGGGCCAACGTCCTGACTTTC.

This clonotype has only a few counts. The CDR3 protein is CSVRSSGGADTQYF. Here the CDR3 DNA reads TGCAGCGTTCGTTCTAGCGGGGGGGCAGATACGCAGTATTTT. The J gene is TRBJ2-3, the V gene TRBV29-1, with TRBD2 matching over 12 bases. With V trimmed by 5 bases and J by 4 bases, 4 bases remained unmatched. The CDR3 runs to 14 residues. Looked up from germline, CDR1 is SQVTM and CDR2 is ANQGSEA.

This clonotype appeared a few times. The J gene is TRBJ1-2, the V gene TRBV29-1; D call uncertain. Trimming shortened V by 3 bases and J by 4 bases, and 12 bases separated the two germline ends. CDR1 is SQVTM and CDR2 is ANQGSEA in the germline V gene. The CDR3 has 13 amino acids. CDR3: CSVEYGARYGYTF. The CDR3 DNA sequence: TGCAGCGTTGAGTACGGCGCCCGCTATGGCTACACCTTC.

This chain links TRBV12-3 or TRBV12-4 with TRBJ2-3; D gene ambiguous. The CDR3 has 12 amino acids. The V end was cut by 3 bases, the J end by 7 bases, with 8 bases between. The CDR3 sequence: CASSLSPNTQYF. CDR3 coding DNA: TGTGCCAGCAGTTTGAGTCCGAATACGCAGTATTTT.

This chain connects TRBV5-1 to TRBJ1-6; TRBD1 might be the D (6 bases). CDR1 is SGHRS and CDR2 is YFSETQ in the germline V gene. Deletions cut 5 bases from V and 10 bases from J, with 19 bases between. The CDR3 covers 15 residues. The CDR3 spells CASRFLPGDGSPLHF. The CDR3 coding sequence is TGCGCCAGCAGATTTTTGCCAGGGGATGGGTCACCCCTCCACTTT.

This clonotype was seen more than once but under ten times. The chain couples TRBV7-2 to TRBJ2-3; D is unresolved. This CDR3 region has 13 residues. Germline CDR1 is SGHTA and CDR2 is FQGNSA. Trimming pared 5 bases from V and 1 base from J, leaving 7 bases between. The CDR3 protein is CASSPRRTDTQYF. DNA of the CDR3: TGTGCCAGCAGCCCTCGTCGCACAGATACGCAGTATTTT. Variable domain in full (rest from reference TRBV7-2 and TRBJ2-3): GAGVSQSPSNKVTEKGKDVELRCDPISGHTALYWYRQSLGQGLEFLIYFQGNSAPDKSGLPSDRFSAERTGGSVSTLTIQRTQQEDSAVYLCASSPRRTDTQYFGPGTRLTVL.

This clonotype was picked up many times. The chain combines TRBV12-3 or TRBV12-4 with TRBJ2-1, with no clear D. The V end lost 8 bases, the J end lost 4 bases, and 6 bases lay between the germline ends. This CDR3 spans 11 amino acids. Written as DNA, the CDR3 is TGTGCCAGCGTAGGGTACAATGAGCAGTTCTTC. It translates to CASVGYNEQFF.

The table lists this clonotype with many counts. J is TRBJ2-2 and V is TRBV7-9; TRBD1 is a possible D gene (6 bases). The CDR3 length is 15 residues. Germline V gene lookup returns CDR1 SEHNR and CDR2 FQNEAQ (reference sequence). Trimming stripped 2 bases from V and 5 bases from J, with 12 bases between. CDR3 region: CASSLHGQGTGELFF. The CDR3 DNA reads as TGTGCCAGCAGCTTACATGGGCAGGGGACCGGGGAGCTGTTTTTT.

There are a few counts of this clonotype. The J gene is TRBJ1-4, the V gene TRBV5-1, with TRBD1 identical over 7 bases. The V segment lost 4 bases and the J segment 7 bases; nucleotides outside the gene matches: 10. Germline CDR1 is SGHRS and CDR2 is YFSETQ. This CDR3 contains 15 residues. CDR3 sequence (DNA): TGCGCCAGCAGCCTCTACCCGACAGGGACTGAAAAACTGTTTTTT. This translates into CASSLYPTGTEKLFF. Full variable domain (remainder filled in from reference TRBV5-1 and TRBJ1-4): KAGVTQTPRYLIKTRGQQVTLSCSPISGHRSVSWYQQTPGQGLQFLFEYFSETQRNKGNFPGRFSGRQFSNSRSEMNVSTLELGDSALYLCASSLYPTGTEKLFFGSGTQLSVL.

The sample holds many counts of this clonotype. J is TRBJ2-3 and V is TRBV5-1; D possibly corresponds to TRBD2 (7 bases). Germline CDR1 SGHRS, CDR2 YFSETQ. CDR3 length: 17 residues. Trimming stripped 2 bases from V and 0 bases from J, with 16 bases between. This CDR3 reads CASSFLEGGPSTDTQYF. The CDR3, as DNA: TGCGCCAGCAGCTTTCTTGAGGGGGGGCCGAGCACAGATACGCAGTATTTT.

This clonotype has at least ten counts. The gene calls are TRBV4-1 and TRBJ1-1, with D unclear. Trimming shortened V by 5 bases and J by 4 bases, and 14 bases separated the two germline ends. The CDR3 sequence is 14 residues long. Germline loops: CDR1 MGHRA, CDR2 YSYEKL. CDR3 sequence: CASSSTGRSTEAFF. The CDR3 DNA follows: TGCGCCAGCAGCTCGACGGGCCGCAGCACTGAAGCTTTCTTT.

This clonotype was counted at least ten times. The chain employs TRBV5-1 and TRBJ1-2, with D maybe TRBD1 (5 bases). Germline V gene data show CDR1 as SGHRS and CDR2 as YFSETQ. V dropped 2 bases and J dropped 6 bases, with 8 bases sitting between them. The CDR3 contains 12 residues. The CDR3 here is CASSLVGDGYTF. Written as DNA, the CDR3 is TGCGCCAGCAGCTTAGTGGGGGATGGCTACACCTTC. The full variable domain, completed using reference TRBV5-1 and TRBJ1-2, is KAGVTQTPRYLIKTRGQQVTLSCSPISGHRSVSWYQQTPGQGLQFLFEYFSETQRNKGNFPGRFSGRQFSNSRSEMNVSTLELGDSALYLCASSLVGDGYTFGSGTRLTVV.

This clonotype was detected many times. V is TRBV12-3 or TRBV12-4 and J is TRBJ2-7, with a weak D call TRBD1 (5 bases). This CDR3 region has 13 residues. V was pared by 5 bases and J by 4 bases, with 12 bases between. The CDR3: CASSPAGFYEQYF. In nucleotides, the CDR3 is TGTGCCAGCAGTCCAGCAGGGTTTTACGAGCAGTACTTC.

This clonotype has just a few counts. V gene TRBV12-3 or TRBV12-4 combines with J gene TRBJ2-5; D could derive from TRBD1 or TRBD2 (5 bases each). This CDR3 comprises 16 residues. V gave up 3 bases and J gave up 3 bases, with 17 bases separating them. CDR3 DNA sequence: TGTGCCAGCAGTTTCGGGAACAGGCGACAAAAAGAGACCCAGTACTTC. It yields the protein CASSFGNRRQKETQYF.

This clonotype appeared a few times. V gene TRBV4-1 combines with J gene TRBJ2-5, with no clear D. V was trimmed by 4 bases and J by 5 bases, leaving 11 bases between them. The CDR3 length is 13 residues. Germline assignment: CDR1 MGHRA and CDR2 YSYEKL. The DNA for the CDR3 is TGCGCCAGCAGCCCGACCGAAGCGGAGACCCAGTACTTC. Amino acids: CASSPTEAETQYF.

This rearrangement joins TRBV9 to TRBJ2-1; TRBD2 agrees at 11 bases. V was clipped by 2 bases and J by 7 bases; unmatched bases: 14. Germline V gene data show CDR1 as SGDLS and CDR2 as YYNGEE. The CDR3 is 18 amino acids. In nucleotides, the CDR3 is TGTGCCAGCAGCGTCACCGGGACTAGCGGAACACGAGGGAATGAGCAGTTCTTC. As protein: CASSVTGTSGTRGNEQFF. Together with reference TRBV9 and TRBJ2-1, the CDR3 gives the full variable domain: DSGVTQTPKHLITATGQRVTLRCSPRSGDLSVYWYQQSLDQGLQFLIQYYNGEERAKGNILERFSAQQFPDLHSELNLSSLELGDSALYFCASSVTGTSGTRGNEQFFGPGTRLTVL.

This clonotype occurred many times. This chain joins TRBV29-1 and TRBJ2-2, with 9 bases that match TRBD2. CDR3 length: 14 amino acids. Germline loops: CDR1 SQVTM, CDR2 ANQGSEA. Trimming at V came to 5 bases and at J to 1 base, leaving 2 bases not matched to a gene. In nucleotides, the CDR3 is TGCAGCGTTCAACTAGCGGGGAACACCGGGGAGCTGTTTTTT. It encodes CSVQLAGNTGELFF.

The sample holds many counts of this clonotype. The chain combines TRBV5-1 with TRBJ2-1; D might be TRBD2 (5 bases). The V and J ends lost 4 bases and 0 bases respectively, with 14 bases between them. The CDR3 has 16 amino acids. The germline V gene encodes CDR1 SGHRS and CDR2 YFSETQ. The CDR3 loop reads CASSLLSAGSYNEQFF. The CDR3 nucleotides are TGCGCCAGCAGCCTGTTATCGGCGGGCTCCTACAATGAGCAGTTCTTC.

This clonotype occurred a few times. The CDR3 bases are TGTGCCAGCAGCCAAGATAGAGGGGAGCACAATCAGCCCCAGCATTTT. Protein: CASSQDRGEHNQPQHF. The J gene is TRBJ1-5, the V gene TRBV4-2; possible D gene TRBD1, 5 bases. Trimming removed 0 bases at V and 3 bases at J, with 12 bases between. The germline CDR1 and CDR2 sequences are LGHNA and YNFKEQ. The CDR3 runs 16 residues.

This clonotype has at least ten counts. J is TRBJ2-5 and V is TRBV24-1; D might be TRBD1 (6 bases). Germline V CDR1 and CDR2: KGHDR, SFDVKD. This CDR3 is built from 13 residues. Trimming cost V 3 bases and J 5 bases, with 9 bases left between them. Here the CDR3 reads CATSDGGRETQYF. CDR3 sequence (DNA): TGTGCCACCAGTGATGGGGGCCGGGAGACCCAGTACTTC.

This clonotype was detected ten times or more. V and J are TRBV11-2 and TRBJ2-1, with 7 bases lining up with TRBD2. V lost 8 bases to trimming and J lost 7 bases; unmatched junction nucleotides: 11. This CDR3 has 14 residues. CDR1 and CDR2 from the germline V gene are SGHAT and FQNNGV. The CDR3 coding sequence is TGTGCCAGCTTCTCTAAAACGCGGGGGAATGAGCAGTTCTTC. This sequence encodes CASFSKTRGNEQFF. Complete variable domain (other parts from reference TRBV11-2 and TRBJ2-1): EAGVAQSPRYKIIEKRQSVAFWCNPISGHATLYWYQQILGQGPKLLIQFQNNGVVDDSQLPKDRFSAERLKGVDSTLKIQPAKLEDSAVYLCASFSKTRGNEQFFGPGTRLTVL.

The chain employs TRBV20-1 and TRBJ2-5, with 7 positions matching TRBD2. The CDR3 spans 15 residues. The V and J ends lost 7 bases and 5 bases, in that order; junction bases with no gene match: 16. Germline lookup yields CDR1 DFQATT and CDR2 SNEGSKA (reference sequence). As DNA, the CDR3 is TGCAGTGTAAGGACGGCGGGGTATAGCGGGGAGACCCAGTACTTC. This encodes CSVRTAGYSGETQYF.

CDR3 residues: CASSSRGLGEDTQYF. CDR3 DNA sequence: TGTGCCAGCAGCTCACGGGGACTCGGGGAAGATACGCAGTATTTT. V usage is TRBV5-4 and J usage is TRBJ2-3; a weak D match, TRBD2 (6 bases). V shed 3 bases and J shed 5 bases, with 16 bases lying between them. Germline CDR1 SGHNT, CDR2 YYREEE (reference sequence). The CDR3 has 15 amino acids.

V and J are TRBV20-1 and TRBJ2-5; 8 bases line up with TRBD2. The CDR3 spans 13 residues. Germline V gives CDR1 DFQATT, CDR2 SNEGSKA (reference sequence). With V trimmed by 5 bases and J by 4 bases, 6 bases remained unmatched. For the CDR3, the DNA is TGCAGTGCTTCAGTGGCGGGGGGAGAGACCCAGTACTTC. Protein sequence: CSASVAGGETQYF.

This clonotype came up a few times. The V gene is TRBV30, the J gene TRBJ1-2, with no clear D. Germline V gene sequence: CDR1 GTSNPN, CDR2 SVGIG (reference sequence). This CDR3 has 15 residues. V was pared by 1 base and J by 6 bases, with 18 bases between. The CDR3 reads CAWSAGRGRPDGYTF. In DNA, the CDR3 is TGTGCCTGGAGTGCGGGCAGAGGGAGGCCGGATGGCTACACCTTC.

In its sample, this clonotype was seen many times. The chain combines TRBV20-1 with TRBJ2-2, with 10 bases fitting TRBD2. CDR3 length: 15 amino acids. Germline loops: CDR1 DFQATT, CDR2 SNEGSKA (reference sequence). Losses at the gene ends were 3 bases for V and 4 bases for J; bases not matched to a gene: 5. CDR3 nucleotides: TGCAGTGCTAGCCGGCTAGCGGGGGTCACCGGGGAGCTGTTTTTT. Protein sequence: CSASRLAGVTGELFF.

The chain has TRBV6-5 and TRBJ2-1, with D possibly being TRBD1 or TRBD2 (5 bases each). This CDR3 comprises 14 residues. CDR1 and CDR2 (germline): MNHEY, SVGAGI. V dropped 6 bases and J dropped 0 bases, with 9 bases sitting between them. The CDR3 loop reads CASRPGLSYNEQFF. CDR3 DNA sequence: TGTGCCAGCAGACCGGGGCTCTCCTACAATGAGCAGTTCTTC.

This clonotype was picked up a small number of times. The chain recombines TRBV6-5 with TRBJ2-7; D is ambiguous. Trimming took off 3 bases at V and 2 bases at J, with 8 bases between the two ends. This CDR3 spans 13 amino acids. Germline V lookup: CDR1 MNHEY, CDR2 SVGAGI. The CDR3 reads CASSYLGPYEQYF. In DNA, the CDR3 is TGTGCCAGCAGTTATTTGGGTCCCTACGAGCAGTACTTC.

There are many counts of this clonotype. The chain carries TRBV6-5 and TRBJ2-1; 9 positions agree with TRBD1. This CDR3 region has 15 residues. J lost 16 bases, V lost 0 bases, and 13 bases had no gene match. In germline, CDR1 is MNHEY, CDR2 SVGAGI. CDR3 sequence (DNA): TGTGCCAGCAGTTACTCGACGCCGATCCGGGACAGGGTCTTCTTC. The encoded protein is CASSYSTPIRDRVFF.

The chain couples TRBV5-6 to TRBJ1-1; no reliable D call. The CDR3 totals 12 residues. The germline V gene encodes CDR1 SGHDT and CDR2 YYEEEE. Trimming shortened V by 1 base and J by 7 bases, and 8 bases separated the two germline ends. Here the CDR3 DNA reads TGTGCCAGCAGCTTGTGGCTGAGTGAAGCTTTCTTT. Protein: CASSLWLSEAFF.